The 5 T cell receptor beta chains below were found in one sample sequenced in a study of T cell repertoires in cytomegalovirus infection. TCRdb independently ran MiXCR on the reads; one entry per CDR3 protein. Here the sample spans fewer than 300,000 distinct CDR3 sequences, roughly a quarter being singletons. The specimen sequenced was PBMCs. These TCRs come from a human donor in good health (CMV status not recorded). Some clones in this sample may be carry-over from other donors' samples.

This clonotype came up many times. The rearrangement links TRBV6-1 to TRBJ2-5, with D maybe TRBD2 (6 bases). Trimming stripped 5 bases from V and 4 bases from J, with 23 bases between. This CDR3 is 17 amino acids long. In germline, CDR1 is MNHNS, CDR2 SASEGT. The CDR3, as DNA: TGTGCCAGCAGTCAAAGGAGGGGACCGGCCTATCTAGAGACCCAGTACTTC. Translating it yields CASSQRRGPAYLETQYF.

This chain links TRBV29-1 with TRBJ1-1, with D possibly TRBD1 on 5 matching bases. From germline, CDR1 is SQVTM and CDR2 ANQGSEA. Trimming shortened V by 5 bases and J by 6 bases, and 13 bases separated the two germline ends. The CDR3 extends over 12 amino acids. CDR3 in DNA: TGCAGCGTTATTCAGGGAACGGCTGAAGCTTTCTTT. Encoded protein: CSVIQGTAEAFF. Full variable domain (rest looked up from reference TRBV29-1 and TRBJ1-1): SAVISQKPSRDICQRGTSLTIQCQVDSQVTMMFWYRQQPGQSLTLIATANQGSEATYESGFVIDKFPISRPNLTFSTLTVSNMSPEDSSIYLCSVIQGTAEAFFGQGTRLTVV.

At least ten counts were recorded for this clonotype. The J gene is TRBJ2-5, the V gene TRBV7-2; 9 positions agree with TRBD1. This CDR3 has 17 amino acids. Losses at the gene ends were 2 bases for V and 5 bases for J; bases not matched to a gene: 12. Germline V gene data show CDR1 as SGHTA and CDR2 as FQGNSA. The CDR3 DNA reads as TGTGCCAGCAGCTTACGACCGCGTACAGGGGGCGAGGAGACCCAGTACTTC. It is translated as CASSLRPRTGGEETQYF.

V and J are TRBV28 and TRBJ1-5; the D gene is possibly TRBD1 (6 bases). The CDR3 loop spans 14 amino acids. Germline V gene sequence: CDR1 MDHEN, CDR2 SYDVKM. V lost 6 bases and J lost 1, with 10 bases in between. CDR3 region: CASRRTASNQPQHF. As DNA, the CDR3 is TGTGCCAGCAGACGGACAGCAAGCAATCAGCCCCAGCATTTT.

This sequence joins TRBV25-1 and TRBJ1-2; no reliable D call. The V end lost 2 bases, the J end lost 5 bases, and 15 bases lay between the germline ends. There are 15 residues in the CDR3. In germline, CDR1 is MGHDK, CDR2 SYGVNS. Here the CDR3 DNA reads TGTGCCAGCAGTGAAACGGGGTCCGTATTTTATGGCTACACCTTC. Translating it yields CASSETGSVFYGYTF.